A single sample is the source of the 5 T cell receptor beta chains below, sequenced in a study of blood T cell repertoires in COVID-19. The protocol was immunoSEQ multiplex PCR, while the TCRdb copy is restricted to in-frame clones and leaves out a portion. The sample has 90,000 to 100,000 clones; 84% are singletons. Sequenced input: peripheral blood. The receptor source for this set is a man aged 65 to 85 with active or convalescent COVID-19.

The rearrangement uses TRBV7-9 and TRBJ1-6; D is possibly TRBD1 (5 bases). V lost 2 bases and J 10 bases, leaving 12 bases between the germline ends. Germline CDR1 is SEHNR and CDR2 is FQNEAQ (reference sequence). The CDR3 is 14 residues long. Written as DNA, the CDR3 is TGTGCCAGCAGCTTAAAAGGGGAGGGGTCACCCCTCCACTTT. Protein product: CASSLKGEGSPLHF.

The chain carries TRBV12-1 and TRBJ2-2; TRBD2 is taken as the D call from the table, unchecked against the DNA. TRBV12-1 is an annotated pseudogene. This CDR3 comprises 17 residues. CDR3 DNA sequence: TGTGCCAGCAGCCTCCCCTTAGCGGGGGGTTCGGCCGGGGAGCTGTTTTTT. Translating gives CASSLPLAGGSAGELFF.

The chain is built from TRBV6-1 and TRBJ2-7, with no clear D. The germline V and J ends were trimmed by 2 bases and 0 bases, with 11 bases remaining between them. The CDR3 has 15 residues. Germline V lookup: CDR1 MNHNS, CDR2 SASEGT. CDR3 residues: CASSEPPASSYEQYF. The CDR3 bases are TGTGCCAGCAGTGAACCGCCAGCGAGCTCCTACGAGCAGTACTTC.

The chain couples TRBV18 to TRBJ1-1; D may be TRBD1 (5 bases). Trimming left V 2 bases short and J 1 base short, with 11 bases between. The CDR3 has 15 residues. Looked up from germline, CDR1 is KGHSH and CDR2 is LQKENI. CDR3: CASSPIADKNTEAFF. Written as DNA, the CDR3 is TGTGCCAGCTCACCAATAGCGGACAAGAACACTGAAGCTTTCTTT.

This sequence joins TRBV5-1 and TRBJ2-7; 7 bases map to TRBD1. The V gene's germline CDR1 is SGHRS and CDR2 YFSETQ. CDR3 length: 15 amino acids. V trimming: 1 base; J trimming: 0 bases; junction bases outside the gene matches: 4. CDR3 residues: CASSLNPGGSYEQYF. The CDR3 bases are TGCGCCAGCAGCTTGAATCCAGGGGGCTCCTACGAGCAGTACTTC.